The 8 T cell receptor beta chains below were found in one sample sequenced in a study of CD8+CD57+ T cells in acquired aplastic anemia. Genomic DNA, the template, was used for profiling of the TCR beta VDJ and CDR3. TCRdb called the reads again in MiXCR, with one record for every CDR3 protein. The table has under 200,000 distinct CDR3 sequences, about 64% seen once. The source material was sorted CD4+, CD8+, or CD8+CD57+ T cells (not recorded which) from PBMCs. Source of these receptors: a human donor in good health.

This clonotype was counted between two and nine times. J is TRBJ1-1 and V is TRBV12-3 or TRBV12-4, with D unresolved. The CDR3 has 14 amino acids. Trimming took 2 bases from V and 3 from J, leaving 10 bases between them. Here the CDR3 reads CASSLLAGYTEAFF. The CDR3, as DNA: TGTGCCAGCAGTTTATTAGCTGGGTACACTGAAGCTTTCTTT.

This clonotype was found many times. V usage is TRBV29-1 and J usage is TRBJ1-1; 7 nucleotides match TRBD1. Germline V gene sequence: CDR1 SQVTM, CDR2 ANQGSEA. V lost 6 bases to trimming and J lost 1 base; unmatched junction nucleotides: 8. The CDR3 runs 14 residues. Written as DNA, the CDR3 is TGCAGCGTCGATGAGGGGGCTTCGAACACTGAAGCTTTCTTT. Amino acid sequence: CSVDEGASNTEAFF.

J is TRBJ2-5 and V is TRBV6-2 or TRBV6-3; D gene unclear. The CDR3 covers 12 residues. Germline lookup yields CDR1 MNHEY and CDR2 SVGEGT. V was cut by 1 base and J by 10 bases, with 10 bases left in between. The CDR3 DNA follows: TGTGCCAGCAGTTACTTTGAATCAGGCCAGTACTTC. This codes for CASSYFESGQYF.

CDR3 nucleotide sequence: TGTGCCAGCAGCCAAGGCCTTGGAGTTACAGAGACCCAGTACTTC. It translates to CASSQGLGVTETQYF. The rearrangement uses TRBV14 and TRBJ2-5; D is ambiguous. Trimming took off 1 base at V and 4 bases at J, with 13 bases between the two ends. This CDR3 region has 15 residues. Germline V gives CDR1 SGHDN, CDR2 FVKESK.

This chain links TRBV29-1 with TRBJ2-7, with 9 bases that match TRBD1. V was clipped by 7 bases and J by 2 bases; unmatched bases: 6. Germline V gives CDR1 SQVTM, CDR2 ANQGSEA. This CDR3 spans 13 amino acids. The CDR3 here is CSAEGQGTYEQYF. The CDR3 coding sequence is TGCAGCGCTGAGGGACAGGGAACCTACGAGCAGTACTTC.

Only one count was recorded for this clonotype. V and J are TRBV20-1 and TRBJ2-7; TRBD1 is a possible D gene (7 bases). Germline CDR1 DFQATT, CDR2 SNEGSKA (reference sequence). There are 13 residues in the CDR3. V lost 3 bases to trimming and J lost 3 bases, with 12 bases between them. CDR3 DNA sequence: TGCAGTGCTAGGCTGCAGGGGGGCTACGAGCAGTACTTC. Protein: CSARLQGGYEQYF.

CDR3 nucleotides: TGTGCCAGCAGCTTAGGTTTTGGCGGGGCTGCGGGGGATACGCAGTATTTT. It is translated as CASSLGFGGAAGDTQYF. This chain joins TRBV7-2 and TRBJ2-3; D possibly corresponds to TRBD2 (6 bases). The CDR3 runs to 17 residues. Germline V gene sequence: CDR1 SGHTA, CDR2 FQGNSA. The ends were cut back, 1 base at V and 6 bases at J, with 20 bases in the middle.

This chain uses TRBV19 with TRBJ1-3; D gene unclear. The CDR3 length is 16 residues. V was clipped by 0 bases and J by 0 bases, with 9 bases between them. Per the germline V gene, CDR1 is LNHDA and CDR2 is SQIVND (reference sequence). CDR3 amino acids: CASSIDAGSSGNTIYF. The CDR3 nucleotides read TGTGCCAGTAGTATAGACGCCGGCTCCTCTGGAAACACCATATATTTT.